The next 10 T cell receptor beta chains were all read from a single sample in a study of cytomegalovirus exposure and HLA in healthy donors. A multiplex PCR was run with 60 Vbeta primers and 13 Jbeta primers. Profiled with immunoSEQ multiplex PCR; TCRdb holds only in-frame clones, not every one. The table shows around 61,000 clones, with around 83% occurring only once. What was sequenced was PBMCs. The receptors were gathered from a middle-aged man in good health and CMV-seronegative.

CDR3 amino acids: CASSLGMGATTEAFF. DNA of the CDR3: TGCGCCAGCAGCTTGGGGATGGGAGCCACGACTGAAGCTTTCTTT. V usage is TRBV5-1 and J usage is TRBJ1-1, with D unclear. The CDR3 contains 15 residues. CDR1 is SGHRS and CDR2 is YFSETQ in the germline V gene. The V and J ends lost 0 bases and 5 bases respectively, with 14 bases between them.

In its sample, this clone was seen a few times. This chain connects TRBV27 to TRBJ1-2; TRBD1 aligns across 7 bases. The CDR3 length is 12 residues. The J segment lost 6 bases and the V segment lost 9 bases, leaving 7 bases of the junction unmatched. The germline V gene encodes CDR1 MNHEY and CDR2 SMNVEV (reference sequence). The CDR3 sequence: CASRQGFHGYTF. CDR3 nucleotides: TGTGCCAGTCGACAGGGTTTTCATGGCTACACCTTC.

This clone has just a few counts. V and J are TRBV6-6 and TRBJ2-6; unclear D gene. The CDR3 runs 15 residues. V lost 2 bases to trimming and J lost 0 bases, with 5 bases between them. Looked up from germline, CDR1 is MNHNY and CDR2 is SVGAGI (reference sequence). DNA for the CDR3: TGTGCCAGCAGTTACCGGAGCTCTGGGGCCAACGTCCTGACTTTC. Residues: CASSYRSSGANVLTF.

The chain uses TRBV6-5 and TRBJ2-7; 9 bases match TRBD1. The J call is doubtful: the DNA matches TRBJ2-5 better. Germline assignment: CDR1 MNHEY and CDR2 SVGAGI. The CDR3 is made up of 15 amino acids. CDR3 region: CASSSIGQGSETQYF. The CDR3 coding sequence is TGTGCCAGCAGTAGCATAGGACAGGGGAGCGAGACCCAGTACTTC.

This chain links TRBV30 with TRBJ2-7; no definite D call. Germline loops: CDR1 GTSNPN, CDR2 SVGIG (reference sequence). Trimming pared 0 bases from V and 3 bases from J, leaving 9 bases between. There are 13 residues in the CDR3. The DNA of the CDR3 is TGTGCCTGGAGTGTTGGCTCCCACTACGAGCAGTACTTC. It is translated as CAWSVGSHYEQYF. The variable domain in full, with the rest retrieved from reference TRBV30 and TRBJ2-7, is SQTIHQWPATLVQPVGSPLSLECTVEGTSNPNLYWYRQAAGRGLQLLFYSVGIGQISSEVPQNLSASRPQDRQFILSSKKLLLSDSGFYLCAWSVGSHYEQYFGPGTRLTVT.

V is TRBV18 and J is TRBJ1-1; D is possibly TRBD1 (6 bases). The germline V and J ends were trimmed by 3 bases and 8 bases, with 25 bases remaining between them. This CDR3 region has 17 residues. The germline V gene has CDR1 KGHSH and CDR2 LQKENI. CDR3 nucleotide sequence: TGTGCCAGCTCACCCGAAGAAGGGGGTCCCCACACTGAAGAAGCTTTCTTT. Translation gives CASSPEEGGPHTEEAFF.

This chain uses TRBV12-5 with TRBJ1-6; perhaps TRBD1 as D (6 bases). The CDR3 spans 16 residues. Germline V lookup: CDR1 LGHNT, CDR2 FRNRAP. V lost 0 bases, J lost 2 bases, and 8 bases lay in between. CDR3 in amino acids: CASGLVGGAYNSPLHF. The CDR3 coding sequence is TGTGCTAGTGGTTTGGTAGGGGGGGCCTATAATTCACCCCTCCACTTT.

This clone has a single count. The chain has TRBV4-1 and TRBJ1-1, with D uncertain. The ends were cut back, 4 bases at V and 5 bases at J, with 11 bases in the middle. Germline V gives CDR1 MGHRA, CDR2 YSYEKL. The length of the CDR3 is 13 residues. CDR3 protein: CASSPGTRTEAFF. In nucleotides, the CDR3 is TGCGCCAGCAGCCCAGGCACCCGGACTGAAGCTTTCTTT.

The chain couples TRBV7-6 to TRBJ1-3; no firm D call. The germline CDR1 and CDR2 sequences are SGHVS and FNYEAQ. There are 15 residues in the CDR3. V was cut by 1 base and J by 3 bases, with 10 bases left in between. This CDR3 is CASSLVEGYGNTIYF. The CDR3 region has the DNA TGTGCCAGCAGCTTAGTCGAGGGTTATGGAAACACCATATATTTT.

The rearrangement joins TRBV30 to TRBJ1-5; the match to TRBD1 covers 8 bases. The CDR3 has 13 residues. CDR1 is GTSNPN and CDR2 is SVGIG in the germline V gene (reference sequence). Germline trimming cut 8 bases from V and 3 bases from J; bases unmatched to any gene: 6. Written as DNA, the CDR3 is TGTGCCGGGGGGACAGGTCCCAATCAGCCCCAGCATTTT. Translating it yields CAGGTGPNQPQHF.